This TCR beta chain was recovered during a study of cytomegalovirus exposure and HLA in healthy donors. Overall study: Out of roughly 170 million T cells, an earlier analysis found some 110 million unique TCR beta sequences in total. Study-level results: Available immune exposure information was restricted to CMV serostatus only.

Primers included in the PCR were 60 Vbeta and 13 Jbeta primers. Sequenced by immunoSEQ multiplex PCR; TCRdb stores in-frame clones only, minus some. The table has about 59,000 clones, about 83% seen once. To note about this clone: What it recognizes is unknown.

Germline V gives CDR1 SGHTS, CDR2 YDEGEE. The V and J ends lost 0 bases and 0 bases, in that order; junction bases with no gene match: 4. This CDR3 region has 16 residues. The TCR was taken from a human donor in good health. V and J are TRBV5-8 and TRBJ2-3; 7 nucleotides match TRBD2. The sample was PBMCs. DNA for the CDR3: TGTGCCAGCAGCTTGGGCTTGCGGGGGAGCACAGATACGCAGTATTTT. Translated: CASSLGLRGSTDTQYF.